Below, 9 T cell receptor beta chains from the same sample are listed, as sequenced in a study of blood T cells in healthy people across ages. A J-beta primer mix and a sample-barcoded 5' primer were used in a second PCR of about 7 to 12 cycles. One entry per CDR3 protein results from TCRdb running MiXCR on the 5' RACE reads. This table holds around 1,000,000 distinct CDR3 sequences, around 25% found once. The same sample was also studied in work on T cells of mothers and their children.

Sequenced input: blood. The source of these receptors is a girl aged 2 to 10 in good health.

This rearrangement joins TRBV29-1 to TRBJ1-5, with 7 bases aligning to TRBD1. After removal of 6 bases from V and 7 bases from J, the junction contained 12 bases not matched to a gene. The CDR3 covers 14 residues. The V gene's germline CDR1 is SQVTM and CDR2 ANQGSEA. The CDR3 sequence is CSVGPGQRGQPQHF. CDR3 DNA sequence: TGCAGCGTGGGGCCGGGACAGAGGGGACAGCCCCAGCATTTT.

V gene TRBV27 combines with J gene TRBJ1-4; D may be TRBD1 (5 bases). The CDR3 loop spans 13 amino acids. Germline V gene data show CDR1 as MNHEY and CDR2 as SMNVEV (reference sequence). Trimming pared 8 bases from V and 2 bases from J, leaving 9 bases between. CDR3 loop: CASREGTNEKLFF. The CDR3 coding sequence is TGTGCCAGCCGAGAGGGGACTAATGAAAAACTGTTTTTT.

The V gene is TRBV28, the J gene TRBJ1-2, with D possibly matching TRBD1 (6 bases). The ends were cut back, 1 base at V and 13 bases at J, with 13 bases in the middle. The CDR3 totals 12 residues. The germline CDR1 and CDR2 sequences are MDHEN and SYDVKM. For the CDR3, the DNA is TGTGCCAGCAGTTTATTGGGGGGGCCACCCACCTTC. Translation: CASSLLGGPPTF.

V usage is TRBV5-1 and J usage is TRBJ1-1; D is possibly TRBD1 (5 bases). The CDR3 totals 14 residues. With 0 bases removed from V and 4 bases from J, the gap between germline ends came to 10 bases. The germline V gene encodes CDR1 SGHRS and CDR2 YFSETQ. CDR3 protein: CASSLGQSGTEAFF. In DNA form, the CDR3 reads TGCGCCAGCAGCTTGGGACAGTCGGGCACTGAAGCTTTCTTT. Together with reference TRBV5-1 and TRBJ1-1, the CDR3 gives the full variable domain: KAGVTQTPRYLIKTRGQQVTLSCSPISGHRSVSWYQQTPGQGLQFLFEYFSETQRNKGNFPGRFSGRQFSNSRSEMNVSTLELGDSALYLCASSLGQSGTEAFFGQGTRLTVV.

In nucleotides, the CDR3 is TGTGCCAGCAGTACACCTAGCGGGGGATCACCCGGGGAGCTGTTTTTT. Amino acid sequence: CASSTPSGGSPGELFF. The chain employs TRBV6-6 and TRBJ2-2, with 10 bases fitting TRBD2. Per germline, CDR1 MNHNY and CDR2 SVGAGI (reference sequence). The junction had 9 bases not matched to a gene; V was cut back by 5 bases and J by 6 bases. CDR3 size: 16 residues.

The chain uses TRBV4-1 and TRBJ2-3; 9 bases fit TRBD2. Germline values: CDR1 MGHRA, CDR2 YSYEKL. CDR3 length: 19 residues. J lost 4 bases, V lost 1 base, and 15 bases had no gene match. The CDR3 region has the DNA TGCGCCAGCAGCCAAGTTTCTGGGCTAGCGGGACACCGGGCAGATACGCAGTATTTT. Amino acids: CASSQVSGLAGHRADTQYF.

The CDR3 spells CASSPGRGALRDTQYF. CDR3 coding DNA: TGTGCCAGCAGCCCGGGCCGGGGGGCCCTTAGGGATACGCAGTATTTT. The gene calls are TRBV11-2 and TRBJ2-3, with TRBD2 as a possible D gene (7 bases). Germline V lookup: CDR1 SGHAT, CDR2 FQNNGV. The length of the CDR3 is 16 residues. Trimming took off 5 bases at V and 6 bases at J, with 21 bases between the two ends.

The CDR3 DNA follows: TGTGCCAGCAGCCAAGAGACTAGCGGGGGGATCGATACGCAGTATTTT. It translates to CASSQETSGGIDTQYF. The chain links TRBV4-2 to TRBJ2-3; TRBD2 aligns across 13 bases. CDR1 is LGHNA and CDR2 is YNFKEQ in the germline V gene. This CDR3 contains 16 residues. The junction had 3 bases not matched to a gene; V was cut back by 0 bases and J by 6 bases.

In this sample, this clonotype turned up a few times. Here the CDR3 DNA reads TGTGCCAGCAGCCTCTTGGGGGGGGCTTACGAGCAGTACTTC. Amino acid sequence: CASSLLGGAYEQYF. This chain joins TRBV14 and TRBJ2-7; a weak D match, TRBD2 (7 bases). The germline V gene encodes CDR1 SGHDN and CDR2 FVKESK. The germline V and J ends were trimmed by 4 bases and 4 bases, with 14 bases remaining between them. This CDR3 is 14 amino acids long.